The TCR beta chain under discussion was sequenced for a study of blood T cell dynamics during melanoma immunotherapy. The protocol was immunoSEQ multiplex PCR, while the TCRdb copy is restricted to in-frame clones and leaves out a portion. Among 13,000 to 15,000 clones, around nine tenths were seen once, and the ten largest hold approximately 0.92%. There are 18 residues in the CDR3. V shed 1 base, J shed 1 base, and the junction held 9 bases outside the gene matches. Germline V gene data show CDR1 as SGHRS and CDR2 as YFSETQ. Noted time point: week 3, after first cycle of checkpoint inhibitor. Prior systemic cancer therapy, immunosuppressant use and other active malignancies excluded patients. Of note for this clone: Its antigen is still unknown.

Regarding the study as a whole: The study could not tell melanoma-specific clones from general immune activation.

The TCR sequence derives from a human donor with melanoma. This chain connects TRBV5-1 to TRBJ2-4; 9 bases are shared with TRBD2. This sample comprised blood, obtained from a patient treated with checkpoint blockade. The CDR3, as DNA: TGCGCCAGCAGCTTGCTCGCGGGAGGGCCGGGGGCCAAAAACATTCAGTACTTC. Translation: CASSLLAGGPGAKNIQYF.